This T cell receptor beta chain was identified during a study of blood T cell repertoires in COVID-19. This CDR3 is built from 13 residues. Deletions cut 5 bases from V and 5 bases from J, with 10 bases between. Germline CDR1 reads LNHDA; CDR2 reads SQIVND (reference sequence). The table came from immunoSEQ multiplex PCR; TCRdb's copy has only in-frame clones and leaves some out. The sample has approximately 93,000 clones, 70% to 90% seen once. The sequence came from a man in his fifties with active or convalescent COVID-19. Sequences were obtained from peripheral blood. The chain uses TRBV19 and TRBJ2-1; tentative D call: TRBD2 (6 bases). CDR3 amino acids: CASSLGTHNEQFF. The CDR3 coding sequence is TGTGCCAGTAGTCTCGGGACTCACAATGAGCAGTTCTTC.